This is a list of T cell receptor beta chains from one sample in a study of blood T cell repertoires in COVID-19. The data were produced by immunoSEQ multiplex PCR, yet TCRdb's version contains in-frame clones alone and is incomplete. Of 200,000 to 250,000 clones listed, 80% are singletons. Specimen: peripheral blood. These receptors all come from a human donor in a cohort sampled during active COVID-19. Each CDR3 is given with its conserved first and last residue. D genes are given only for firm matches. The size of a clone is reported for some rows only, either as once, few or many, or as a class for expanded clones.

d_gene	v_gene	abundance	j_gene	len	CDR3nt	CDR3aa
-	TRBV28	few	TRBJ2-7	14	TGTGCCAGCAGGAAACGGGAAGGCTCCTACGAGCAGTACTTC	CASRKREGSYEQYF
TRBD1	TRBV19	-	TRBJ1-5	18	TGTGCCAGTAGTATAGTCTCAGGGGGACAGACCTTCAATCAGCCCCAGCATTTT	CASSIVSGGQTFNQPQHF
-	TRBV5-1	-	TRBJ2-7	18	TGCGCCAGCAGCTTGGCCGCGGGGCGGCTACTGGGTACCTACGAGCAGTACTTC	CASSLAAGRLLGTYEQYF
TRBD2	TRBV10-3	-	TRBJ2-7	17	TGTGCCATCACCCCTGGGCACACTAGCGGGAGAGTCTACGAGCAGTACTTC	CAITPGHTSGRVYEQYF
TRBD1	TRBV5-6	-	TRBJ1-4	15	TGTGCCAGCAGCCCTCAGACAGGGGACAATGAAAAACTGTTTTTT	CASSPQTGDNEKLFF
-	TRBV5-6	-	TRBJ1-2	12	TGTGCCAGCAGCCAGGGTAACTATGGCTACACCTTC	CASSQGNYGYTF
-	TRBV6-5	-	TRBJ1-2	16	TGTGCCAGCAGTTTACAGGGCCCTCATAGCTTTTATGGCTACACCTTC	CASSLQGPHSFYGYTF
-	TRBV6-5	-	TRBJ1-6	14	TGTGCCAGCAGCCGAACAGACGATAATTCACCCCTCCACTTT	CASSRTDDNSPLHF
TRBD1	TRBV27	-	TRBJ1-4	15	TGTGCCAGCAAAAAACAGGGGGCTTCTAATGAAAAACTGTTTTTT	CASKKQGASNEKLFF
TRBD1	TRBV19	few	TRBJ1-2	15	TGTGCCAGTACCCCCGACAGGGACCAAAACTATGGCTACACCTTC	CASTPDRDQNYGYTF
-	TRBV27	-	TRBJ1-2	15	TGTGCCAGCAGTTTATCATCGACAGGTCATGATGGCTACACCTTC	CASSLSSTGHDGYTF
TRBD2	TRBV3-1/TRBV3-2	-	TRBJ2-1	12	TGTGCCAGCAGCCAAGCCGGGGGAGGGGAGTTCTTC	CASSQAGGGEFF
-	TRBV30	-	TRBJ2-3	11	TGTGCCTGGAGTACTGGAGATACGCAGTATTTT	CAWSTGDTQYF
TRBD2	TRBV2	few	TRBJ2-1	11	TGTGCCAGCAATCCCTTGACGGGGGGGTTCTTC	CASNPLTGGFF
-	TRBV13	-	TRBJ1-5	15	TGTGCCAGCAGCTTAATGACAGACCCCAATCAGCCCCAGCATTTT	CASSLMTDPNQPQHF
-	TRBV6-7	-	TRBJ2-1	11	TGTGCCAGCAGTCCTTACAATGAGCAGTTCTTC	CASSPYNEQFF
-	TRBV14	-	TRBJ2-1	13	TGTGCCAGCAGCCACCAGCGTAGAGATGAGCAGTTCTTC	CASSHQRRDEQFF
-	TRBV7-2	once	TRBJ2-7	14	TGTGCCAGCAGCTACGCTTCCTCCGGGTACGAGCAGTACTTC	CASSYASSGYEQYF
TRBD2	TRBV23-1	-	TRBJ2-7	21	TGCGCCAGCAGTCAACTCCAGGGGGCAGTGCTAGCGGGAGAGTGTGGCCACGAGCAGTACTTC	CASSQLQGAVLAGECGHEQYF
-	TRBV28	-	TRBJ2-4	17	TGTGCCAGCCAAGCTGGCCTCCTTCAGGGAACCAAAAACATTCAGTACTTC	CASQAGLLQGTKNIQYF
TRBD2	TRBV11-3	-	TRBJ2-3	16	TGTGCCAGCAGCTTAAGCGGGGGGCTCACGACAGATACGCAGTATTTT	CASSLSGGLTTDTQYF
-	TRBV3-1/TRBV3-2	-	TRBJ2-5	14	TGTGCCAGCAGCCAAGGCGGCACCCAAGAGACCCAGTACTTC	CASSQGGTQETQYF
TRBD1	TRBV28	-	TRBJ1-4	12	TGTGCCAGCAGATCCGGGACAGGCAAACTGTTTTTT	CASRSGTGKLFF
TRBD2	TRBV11-2	few	TRBJ2-5	14	TGTGCCAGCAGTTCGACTAGCGGGGAAGAGACCCAGTACTTC	CASSSTSGEETQYF
TRBD1	TRBV5-4	-	TRBJ1-6	15	TGTGCCAGCAGCTTGGGACAGGGTTTCAATTCACCCCTCCACTTT	CASSLGQGFNSPLHF
-	TRBV7-9	-	TRBJ2-1	15	TGTGCCAGCAGCTTTCGCCGACGGACAGACAATGAGCAGTTCTTC	CASSFRRRTDNEQFF
-	TRBV9	once	TRBJ1-3	16	TGTGCCAGCAGCGTCTCGGGGGGCAAGGGTGGAAACACCATATATTTT	CASSVSGGKGGNTIYF
TRBD2	TRBV7-8	-	TRBJ2-1	14	TGTGCCAGCAGCTTCCTCAGCGGGAGAAATGAGCAGTTCTTC	CASSFLSGRNEQFF
-	TRBV6-5	-	TRBJ1-1	13	TGTGCCAGCAGAAAGACAGGTTCCACTGAAGCTTTCTTT	CASRKTGSTEAFF